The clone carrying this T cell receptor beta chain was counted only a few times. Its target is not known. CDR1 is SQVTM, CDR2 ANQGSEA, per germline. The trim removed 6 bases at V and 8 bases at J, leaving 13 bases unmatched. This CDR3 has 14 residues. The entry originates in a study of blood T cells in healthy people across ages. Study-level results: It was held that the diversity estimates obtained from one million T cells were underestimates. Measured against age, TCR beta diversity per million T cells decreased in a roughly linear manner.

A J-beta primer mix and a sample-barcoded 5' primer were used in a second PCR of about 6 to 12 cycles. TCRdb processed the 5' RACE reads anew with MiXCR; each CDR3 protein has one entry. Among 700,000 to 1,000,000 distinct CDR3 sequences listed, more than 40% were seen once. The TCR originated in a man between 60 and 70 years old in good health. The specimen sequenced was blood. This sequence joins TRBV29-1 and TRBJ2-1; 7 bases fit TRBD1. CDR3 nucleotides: TGCAGCGTAGGACCGGGACAGCCGAGGGATGAGCAGTTCTTC. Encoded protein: CSVGPGQPRDEQFF.